The entry below gives a single TCR beta chain sequence along with its context. The antigen is not known. These data originate in a study of CD8 T cells in ankylosing spondylitis. General study points: There was a TCR beta motif, made of eight highly homologous variants, that appeared characteristic of ankylosing spondylitis blood.

Germline assignment: CDR1 MGHRA and CDR2 YSYEKL. With V trimmed by 3 bases and J by 3 bases, 4 bases remained unmatched. The CDR3 covers 14 residues. It was by quantitative 5'-RACE with molecular barcodes that TCR beta libraries were made. In TCRdb, the 5' RACE reads were re-called with MiXCR into one record per CDR3 protein. The table has around 220,000 distinct CDR3 sequences, around 18% seen once. This chain joins TRBV4-1 and TRBJ2-7, with 8 bases fitting TRBD2. The receptor was derived from a male donor with ankylosing spondylitis. The source material was blood, either unsorted or a sorted T cell fraction (not recorded which). CDR3 nucleotides: TGCGCCAGCAGCCATTTTGGGACTAGCTACGAGCAGTACTTC. Translation gives CASSHFGTSYEQYF.